The 17 T cell receptor beta chains presented below share a single source sample, sequenced in a study of T-cell reconstitution after alpha-beta-depleted transplantation in children. A library of TCRbeta sequences, prepared with unique molecular identifiers, was generated. MiXCR, run by TCRdb on the PCR reads, gives a single entry per CDR3 protein. Here the sample spans hundreds of thousands of distinct CDR3 sequences, roughly 16% being singletons. Sequenced material: PBMCs, mostly from graft donor cells, taken 360 days after TCRalphabeta/CD19-depleted stem cell transplant. The receptors stem from a boy in the first two years of life who had a stem cell transplant for Wiskott-Aldrich syndrome, so the T cells may come from the graft donor.

In this sample, this clonotype turned up a few times. The V call is TRBV5-6, the J call TRBJ2-4; D not resolved. This CDR3 comprises 13 residues. Trimming took 2 bases from V and 10 from J, leaving 13 bases between them. Germline CDR1 reads SGHDT; CDR2 reads YYEEEE. The CDR3 DNA sequence: TGTGCCAGCAGCTTCGGTATCCCCGGGATTCAGTACTTC. Residues: CASSFGIPGIQYF.

This clonotype has more than one count but fewer than ten. The chain carries TRBV12-3 or TRBV12-4 and TRBJ2-1; maybe TRBD2 (5 bases). The CDR3 spans 14 residues. Trimming left V 7 bases short and J 1 base short, with 11 bases between. The CDR3 DNA sequence: TGTGCCAGCACGAGGAGGTTATCCTACAATGAGCAGTTCTTC. This gives the protein CASTRRLSYNEQFF.

This chain connects TRBV24-1 to TRBJ2-2; D is possibly TRBD1 (6 bases). This CDR3 is 16 amino acids long. Trimming took off 3 bases at V and 0 bases at J, with 10 bases between the two ends. The germline V gene encodes CDR1 KGHDR and CDR2 SFDVKD. CDR3 in DNA: TGTGCCACCAGTGATCCGGACAGTCCGAACACCGGGGAGCTGTTTTTT. Translation gives CATSDPDSPNTGELFF.

Only a few counts were recorded for this clonotype. The genes are TRBV20-1 and TRBJ2-2, with D perhaps TRBD2 (6 bases). Germline V gene data show CDR1 as DFQATT and CDR2 as SNEGSKA (reference sequence). The V end lost 4 bases, the J end lost 4 bases, and 7 bases lay between the germline ends. CDR3 length equals 12 residues. CDR3 in DNA: TGCAGTGCTACGGGACTCACCGGGGAGCTGTTTTTT. This codes for CSATGLTGELFF.

This clonotype was observed a few times. The J gene is TRBJ2-3, the V gene TRBV15, with unresolved D. V lost 5 bases, J lost 3 bases, and 12 bases lay in between. The CDR3 length is 14 residues. The germline V gene encodes CDR1 LNHNV and CDR2 YYDKDF (reference sequence). The CDR3 loop reads CATSRRLQTDTQYF. CDR3 nucleotide sequence: TGTGCCACCAGCCGGCGGCTTCAAACAGATACGCAGTATTTT.

This clonotype was observed a handful of times. The V gene is TRBV6-2 or TRBV6-3, the J gene TRBJ2-1; a weak D match, TRBD2 (7 bases). The CDR3 has 17 amino acids. Trimming shortened V by 7 bases and J by 0 bases, and 19 bases separated the two germline ends. Per the germline V gene, CDR1 is MNHEY and CDR2 is SVGEGT. The CDR3 loop reads CASTMRGGARSYNEQFF. CDR3 nucleotides: TGTGCCAGCACCATGAGGGGGGGGGCCCGCTCCTACAATGAGCAGTTCTTC.

This clonotype was seen a few times. This chain joins TRBV13 and TRBJ2-1; TRBD2 might be the D (6 bases). Germline loops: CDR1 PRHDT, CDR2 FYEKMQ (reference sequence). The CDR3 consists of 15 residues. Trimming left V 5 bases short and J 2 bases short, with 13 bases between. The CDR3 DNA follows: TGTGCCAGCAGCGTCCTAGCGTTGCCCTACAATGAGCAGTTCTTC. Translating gives CASSVLALPYNEQFF.

This clonotype was counted only a few times. This chain links TRBV24-1 with TRBJ2-1; 12 nucleotides match TRBD2. This CDR3 region has 17 residues. V dropped 5 bases and J dropped 4; count of bases not matched to a gene: 8. In germline, CDR1 is KGHDR, CDR2 SFDVKD. The CDR3 DNA is TGTGCCACCAGTGCGTGGACTAGCGGGATGAGGTACAATGAGCAGTTCTTC. Its protein is CATSAWTSGMRYNEQFF.

The CDR3 DNA sequence: TGTGCCAGCAGCTCCCTCGGGAGAGGCTACGAGCAGTACTTC. This gives the protein CASSSLGRGYEQYF. The gene calls are TRBV5-8 and TRBJ2-7, with TRBD2 as a possible D gene (6 bases). V lost 3 bases and J 3 bases, leaving 13 bases between the germline ends. Germline values: CDR1 SGHTS, CDR2 YDEGEE. There are 14 residues in the CDR3.

This chain joins TRBV5-8 and TRBJ2-3; D is unresolved. The CDR3 totals 13 residues. The ends were cut back, 1 base at V and 4 bases at J, with 7 bases in the middle. Germline lookup yields CDR1 SGHTS and CDR2 YDEGEE. As DNA, the CDR3 is TGTGCCAGCAGCTTGATGCGGTCAGATACGCAGTATTTT. The encoded protein is CASSLMRSDTQYF.

Only a few counts were recorded for this clonotype. CDR3 region: CASSSGPQFF. The CDR3, as DNA: TGTGCCAGCAGTTCGGGACCACAGTTCTTC. The chain combines TRBV6-2 or TRBV6-3 with TRBJ2-1; the D call may be TRBD1 or TRBD2 (5 bases each). The V gene lost 4 bases and the J gene lost 13 bases, with 8 bases spanning the gap. The CDR3 is 10 amino acids. Per germline, CDR1 MNHEY and CDR2 SVGEGT.

This clonotype was counted between two and nine times. The CDR3 DNA sequence: TGTGCCAGCAGTTCTTCTGGGAATATAGGTTCACCCCTCCACTTT. This codes for CASSSSGNIGSPLHF. This chain links TRBV6-5 with TRBJ1-6; D is unresolved. CDR3 size: 15 residues. Germline assignment: CDR1 MNHEY and CDR2 SVGAGI. The V gene lost 4 bases and the J gene lost 9 bases, with 16 bases spanning the gap.

The CDR3 protein is CASIPAGGLGYEQFF. CDR3 nucleotide sequence: TGTGCCAGCATCCCAGCGGGAGGCCTAGGGTATGAGCAGTTCTTC. The chain has TRBV6-2 or TRBV6-3 and TRBJ2-1; 9 nucleotides line up with TRBD2. CDR1 is MNHEY, CDR2 SVGEGT, per germline. V gave up 7 bases and J gave up 8 bases; unmatched junction bases: 12. The CDR3 runs to 15 residues.

This clonotype was picked up a small number of times. The chain employs TRBV7-9 and TRBJ2-5; D is ambiguous. Germline loops: CDR1 SEHNR, CDR2 FQNEAQ (reference sequence). Deletions cut 3 bases from V and 2 bases from J, with 10 bases between. The CDR3 loop spans 14 amino acids. The CDR3 sequence is CASSFVTVQETQYF. In DNA, the CDR3 is TGTGCCAGCAGCTTTGTGACGGTACAAGAGACCCAGTACTTC.

The chain links TRBV29-1 to TRBJ1-2; perhaps TRBD1 as D (5 bases). The V gene lost 8 bases and the J gene lost 2 bases, with 15 bases spanning the gap. From germline, CDR1 is SQVTM and CDR2 ANQGSEA. CDR3 length: 13 amino acids. CDR3 DNA: TGCAGCATCCGCAGGGAGGGAAACTATGGCTACACCTTC. It is translated as CSIRREGNYGYTF.

Worth noting for this clonotype: One junction end disagrees with the germline gene, perhaps due to a read error. The V gene is TRBV12-3 or TRBV12-4, the J gene TRBJ2-1; D perhaps matches TRBD2 (5 bases). CDR3 length equals 17 residues. The CDR3 DNA reads TGTGCCAGCAGTTTATTTCCCAGAGAGGGCTCCTACAATGAGAAGTTCTTC. It translates to CASSLFPREGSYNEKFF.

A few counts support this clonotype. The CDR3 region has the DNA TGCGCCAGCAGCTTCGGGACAGGGGAACAAGGGCAGTACTTC. It codes for CASSFGTGEQGQYF. V is TRBV5-1 and J is TRBJ2-7; 10 bases line up with TRBD1. CDR3 length: 14 residues. Germline V lookup: CDR1 SGHRS, CDR2 YFSETQ. V lost 2 bases, J lost 9 bases, and 8 bases stayed unmatched.